Here is one TCR beta chain with its context. The specificity of this receptor is unknown. Given a much more abundant clone one base away, this may be a read error. The sample originates from a study of immune heterogeneity within non-small cell lung tumors (dated by TCRdb to 2016 to 2019). Describing the broader study: By histology, several squamous cell carcinomas, about 11 non-squamous carcinomas and 1 tumor not otherwise specified were included. The study combined whole-exome sequencing, RNA-seq and TCR beta repertoire sequencing of multiple spatially distinct regions from each NSCLC tumor to examine intratumoral immune heterogeneity. TCR repertoire analysis included more than 55 tumor loci from under 16 patients, whereas transcriptome data included only approximately 48 loci from around twelve patients. Binding of neoantigens to the HLA alleles of each patient was predicted with netMHCpan-3.0 for mutant peptides of 8 to 11 amino acids.

The TCR beta CDR3 region was amplified with a multiplex PCR system whose first round ran for around 10 cycles using 32 V-gene forward primers and 13 J-gene reverse primers. A QIAGEN Multiplex PCR Kit was used for first-round PCR, and the primer sequences were filed in Chinese patent CN105087789A. A second PCR round added Illumina universal primers using the Phusion High-Fidelity PCR Kit. TCR libraries were paired-end sequenced at 151 bp read length on the Illumina HiSeq X Ten platform. In the paper's pipeline: Cutadapt removed reads without multiplex PCR primers, PEAR merged read pairs, and MiXCR with default settings called CDR3 regions. Repertoire diversity was assessed by Shannon entropy, and clonality was calculated as one minus the Shannon entropy divided by the ln of the count of productive unique sequences. Clonotypes at a frequency of at least 0.5% were defined as dominant or high-frequency T-cell clones. Through fastp at Q25 and MiXCR, TCRdb rebuilt clones from the public reads, retaining in-frame beta chains. Each CDR3 protein appears once, grouped with its most common genes and DNA. The V and J calls shown here were made by TCRdb, not taken from the authors' results. Across this sample there are about 11,000 distinct CDR3 sequences, with around 30% seen only once. The top ten constitute under 15% of the sample.

What the work shows at the level of the full study, not this receptor alone: High-frequency TCR beta clonotypes were largely distinct between individual patients. A statistically significant but moderate positive correlation (R roughly 0.33) was observed between local T-cell repertoire clonality and local tumor mutational burden. Within a patient, identical dominant CDR3B clonotypes were found to recur across loci, yet unique high-frequency clones were also harbored in different tumor locations.

Genomic DNA was extracted from bulk tumor tissue and used as the TCR template, and approximately 600 ng gDNA was amplified per sample. Multiple biopsies per primary tumor were taken during surgery, spaced as far apart as possible within the tumor mass. The study cohort was described as untreated and was composed of newly diagnosed NSCLC cases undergoing curative surgery. The donor group was made up of approximately 15 newly diagnosed non-small cell lung cancer patients undergoing surgery with curative intent. A couple of independent pathologists reviewed the resected tumor masses. Sequencing was performed only on DNA and RNA samples of high quality. Reading the germline V gene gives CDR1 SGHAT and CDR2 FQNNGV. V was cut back by 1 base and J by 6 bases, leaving a gap of 16 bases between them. The CDR3 contains 16 residues, cysteine and phenylalanine counted. Of all the DNA, just the CDR3 is kept, 48 bases in frame from base 1.

In this chain, TRBV11-2 is recombined with TRBJ1-3, with an unclear D gene assignment. Specimen: lung tumor tissue. The TCR was taken from a man in his fifties with non-small cell lung cancer. The CDR3 protein is CASSLGNSRLLNTIYF. The DNA reads as follows: TGTGCCAGCAGCTTAGGAAACTCGCGCCTCCTAAACACCATATATTTT.